The 29 T cell receptor beta chains below were found in one sample sequenced in a study of T cell responses to AZD1222 COVID-19 vaccine. Assay used: immunoSEQ multiplex PCR; TCRdb lists only in-frame clones, some missing. Among about 150,000 clones, approximately 91% were seen once, and the ten largest hold under 4%. The sequencing used peripheral blood, collected 28 days after the second AZD1222 dose. The receptors stem from an adult who received the AZD1222 COVID-19 vaccine.

V gene TRBV5-6 combines with J gene TRBJ1-2, with 8 nucleotides matching TRBD1. Germline V gene data show CDR1 as SGHDT and CDR2 as YYEEEE. This CDR3 contains 14 residues. J lost 6 bases, V lost 4 bases, and 8 bases had no gene match. CDR3 sequence: CASSKVTGEDGYTF. The CDR3 nucleotides are TGTGCCAGCAGCAAAGTGACAGGGGAGGATGGCTACACCTTC.

The chain is built from TRBV5-4 and TRBJ1-2; D may be TRBD1 (5 bases). The germline V gene has CDR1 SGHNT and CDR2 YYREEE (reference sequence). The CDR3 contains 14 residues. V gave up 0 bases and J gave up 4 bases, with 10 bases separating them. DNA of the CDR3: TGTGCCAGCAGCTTGGTATGGGACTCCTATGGCTACACCTTC. This sequence encodes CASSLVWDSYGYTF.

This sequence joins TRBV6-5 and TRBJ1-3, with 7 nucleotides matching TRBD1. Trimming removed 10 bases from V and 4 bases from J; junction bases left unmatched: 10. Germline CDR1 MNHEY, CDR2 SVGAGI. The CDR3 has 14 residues. The DNA for the CDR3 is TGTGCCACCTCCAGGGCGACAGGGGGAAACACCATATATTTT. Translated, it gives CATSRATGGNTIYF.

CDR3 region: CASSQGPRWGSGGPLQETQYF. The CDR3 DNA sequence: TGTGCCAGCAGCCAAGGCCCGAGGTGGGGTAGCGGGGGGCCTCTCCAAGAGACCCAGTACTTC. The chain is built from TRBV3-1 (or the pseudogene TRBV3-2) and TRBJ2-5; TRBD2 aligns across 10 bases. CDR1 is LGHDT, CDR2 YNNKEL, per germline (reference sequence). This CDR3 contains 21 residues. V was pared by 1 base and J by 1 base, with 18 bases of the junction left unmatched.

This chain connects TRBV19 to TRBJ1-6; 8 nucleotides agree with TRBD1. From germline, CDR1 is LNHDA and CDR2 SQIVND (reference sequence). CDR3 length: 15 amino acids. The V segment lost 6 bases and the J segment 7 bases; nucleotides outside the gene matches: 8. The DNA of the CDR3 is TGTGCCAGTAGAGGTCAGGGGGCTACGAATTCACCCCTCCACTTT. It is translated as CASRGQGATNSPLHF.

The chain employs TRBV21-1 and TRBJ2-5; the DNA was not used to check the table's D call, TRBD2. TRBV21-1 is a listed pseudogene. The CDR3 covers 14 residues. The CDR3 here is CASNRDSVQETQYF. For the CDR3, the DNA is TGTGCCAGCAACCGGGACTCGGTACAAGAGACCCAGTACTTC.

CDR3: CASSLGGMGTREVYGYTF. CDR3 nucleotide sequence: TGTGCCAGCAGCTTAGGAGGGATGGGGACCCGGGAGGTCTATGGCTACACCTTC. The chain joins TRBV7-9 to TRBJ1-2; possibly TRBD1 for D (5 bases). Germline V CDR1 and CDR2: SEHNR, FQNEAQ (reference sequence). The CDR3 sequence is 18 residues long. Trimming shortened V by 1 base and J by 4 bases, and 22 bases separated the two germline ends.

This clone was seen a handful of times. This CDR3 is CASSLGLAGPTDTQYF. CDR3 sequence (DNA): TGTGCCAGCAGCTTAGGGCTAGCGGGACCCACAGATACGCAGTATTTT. V and J are TRBV13 and TRBJ2-3, with 9 bases lining up with TRBD2. Germline V gene sequence: CDR1 PRHDT, CDR2 FYEKMQ (reference sequence). The CDR3 length is 16 residues. Trimming cost V 0 bases and J 2 bases; bases outside gene matches: 3.

V is TRBV7-8 and J is TRBJ1-4; TRBD1 matches at 7 bases. The ends lost 5 bases at V and 4 bases at J; junction bases unmatched: 4. Germline lookup yields CDR1 SGHVS and CDR2 FQNEAQ. There are 14 residues in the CDR3. The CDR3, as DNA: TGTGCCAGCAGCCCACGGGACAGTAATGAAAAACTGTTTTTT. The encoded protein is CASSPRDSNEKLFF.

The chain employs TRBV5-8 and TRBJ1-1; TRBD1 agrees at 8 bases. V was clipped by 0 bases and J by 3 bases; unmatched bases: 10. Germline V gene lookup returns CDR1 SGHTS and CDR2 YDEGEE. This CDR3 spans 17 amino acids. The CDR3 nucleotides are TGTGCCAGCAGCTTGGGGGGTCCAGGGGGCCAACACACTGAAGCTTTCTTT. Residues: CASSLGGPGGQHTEAFF. Supplemented by reference TRBV5-8 and TRBJ1-1, the full variable domain reads EAGVTQSPTHLIKTRGQQATLRCSPISGHTSVYWYQQALGLGLQFLLWYDEGEERNRGNFPPRFSGRQFPNYSSELNVNALELEDSALYLCASSLGGPGGQHTEAFFGQGTRLTVV.

CDR3 nucleotides: TGTGCCAGCAGCCAAGGCCGGGCGGGAGAATGGGTGGAGACCCAGTACTTC. Amino acid sequence: CASSQGRAGEWVETQYF. V is TRBV3-1 (or the pseudogene TRBV3-2) and J is TRBJ2-5, with 7 bases identical to TRBD2. CDR3 length equals 17 residues. Germline trimming cut 1 base from V and 5 bases from J; bases unmatched to any gene: 13. Looked up from germline, CDR1 is LGHDT and CDR2 is YNNKEL (reference sequence).

Only one count was recorded for this clone. The chain uses TRBV5-1 and TRBJ2-1; D unresolved. In germline, CDR1 is SGHRS, CDR2 YFSETQ. The CDR3 consists of 13 residues. Deletions cut 1 base from V and 7 bases from J, with 9 bases between. Here the CDR3 DNA reads TGCGCCAGCAGCTTGACAGTAGATAATGAGCAGTTCTTC. It is translated as CASSLTVDNEQFF.

This chain links TRBV6-5 with TRBJ1-3; D perhaps matches TRBD1 (6 bases). From germline, CDR1 is MNHEY and CDR2 SVGAGI. Trimming left V 0 bases short and J 2 bases short, with 8 bases between. This CDR3 region has 15 residues. CDR3 nucleotides: TGTGCCAGCAGTTACTCGTCAGGGGCTGGAAACACCATATATTTT. Protein: CASSYSSGAGNTIYF.

This clone occurred a few times. The J gene is TRBJ2-3, the V gene TRBV14; TRBD2 aligns across 12 bases. The V segment lost 4 bases and the J segment 10 bases; nucleotides outside the gene matches: 12. Per the germline V gene, CDR1 is SGHDN and CDR2 is FVKESK. CDR3 length: 16 residues. The CDR3 DNA reads as TGTGCCAGCAGCCTTGGCCGGCTAGCGGGAGGGGGTGCGCAGTATTTT. Amino acid sequence: CASSLGRLAGGGAQYF.

The V call is TRBV6-5, the J call TRBJ1-4; 7 positions agree with TRBD1. Germline V gene data show CDR1 as MNHEY and CDR2 as SVGAGI. V lost 5 bases and J lost 3; bases outside the gene matches: 3. The CDR3 is 14 amino acids. The CDR3 sequence: CASSRDRANEKLFF. The DNA of the CDR3 is TGTGCCAGCAGTCGCGACAGGGCTAATGAAAAACTGTTTTTT.

The V gene is TRBV20-1, the J gene TRBJ2-3; D not certain. This CDR3 has 11 amino acids. The V and J ends lost 6 bases and 6 bases respectively, with 10 bases between them. CDR1 and CDR2 (germline): DFQATT, SNEGSKA (reference sequence). The CDR3 spells CSAKLGDTQYF. In DNA form, the CDR3 reads TGCAGTGCCAAATTGGGGGATACGCAGTATTTT.

In this sample, this clone turned up once. This chain's CDR3 is CAWRSRDVPNGNTIYF. CDR3 DNA: TGTGCCTGGAGAAGCCGGGATGTACCCAACGGAAACACCATATATTTT. The J gene is TRBJ1-3, the V gene TRBV30, with unresolved D. Germline loops: CDR1 GTSNPN, CDR2 SVGIG (reference sequence). This CDR3 has 16 amino acids. Between the trimmed V and J ends, which lost 3 bases and 4 bases, there was a span of 19 bases.

The chain employs TRBV11-3 and TRBJ2-1; 7 positions match TRBD1. CDR1 is SGHNT, CDR2 YENEEA, per germline. Trimming cost V 2 bases and J 1 base; bases outside gene matches: 5. The CDR3 length is 16 residues. In nucleotides, the CDR3 is TGTGCCAGCAGCTTACTGGGGACAGATTCCTACAATGAGCAGTTCTTC. Amino acid sequence: CASSLLGTDSYNEQFF.

This clone occurred once. The chain combines TRBV6-1 with TRBJ1-2; 11 nucleotides line up with TRBD1. J lost 6 bases, V lost 3 bases, and 12 bases had no gene match. This CDR3 comprises 17 residues. In germline, CDR1 is MNHNS, CDR2 SASEGT. The DNA for the CDR3 is TGTGCCAGCAGTGACCCCATGGTAGGACAGGGGGCGAATGGCTACACCTTC. It translates to CASSDPMVGQGANGYTF.

V usage is TRBV19 and J usage is TRBJ2-5; D remains ambiguous. Germline lookup yields CDR1 LNHDA and CDR2 SQIVND (reference sequence). The CDR3 spans 12 residues. The V and J ends lost 4 bases and 5 bases respectively, with 8 bases between them. CDR3 residues: CASSRGGETQYF. CDR3 DNA sequence: TGTGCCAGTAGTAGAGGTGGGGAGACCCAGTACTTC. The variable domain in full, with the rest retrieved from reference TRBV19 and TRBJ2-5, is DGGITQSPKYLFRKEGQNVTLSCEQNLNHDAMYWYRQDPGQGLRLIYYSQIVNDFQKGDIAEGYSVSREKKESFPLTVTSAQKNPTAFYLCASSRGGETQYFGPGTRLLVL.

The chain couples TRBV18 to TRBJ2-3; tentatively, D is TRBD1 (8 bases). Trimming pared 3 bases from V and 0 bases from J, leaving 19 bases between. The germline CDR1 and CDR2 sequences are KGHSH and LQKENI. The CDR3 contains 18 residues. CDR3 residues: CASSPRQGRGSSTDTQYF. The CDR3 coding sequence is TGTGCCAGCTCACCCCGACAGGGGAGGGGGTCTAGCACAGATACGCAGTATTTT. The full variable domain, its missing parts supplied by reference TRBV18 and TRBJ2-3, is NAGVMQNPRHLVRRRGQEARLRCSPMKGHSHVYWYRQLPEEGLKFMVYLQKENIIDESGMPKERFSAEFPKEGPSILRIQQVVRGDSAAYFCASSPRQGRGSSTDTQYFGPGTRLTVL.

The chain couples TRBV3-1 (or the pseudogene TRBV3-2) to TRBJ2-5, with 8 bases matching TRBD1. In germline, CDR1 is LGHDT, CDR2 YNNKEL (reference sequence). The V gene end was trimmed by 3 bases and the J gene end by 3 bases; junction bases not matched to a gene: 12. The CDR3 runs 17 residues. The CDR3: CASSHSTGGLEKETQYF. CDR3 DNA sequence: TGTGCCAGCAGCCATTCAACAGGGGGTTTGGAGAAAGAGACCCAGTACTTC.

The chain employs TRBV19 and TRBJ2-1, with a possible D match to TRBD2 (6 bases). Deletions cut 7 bases from V and 6 bases from J, with 16 bases between. This CDR3 has 14 residues. From germline, CDR1 is LNHDA and CDR2 SQIVND (reference sequence). The CDR3 DNA reads as TGTGCCAGTAATTCCGGGGCTAGCGTCAATGAGCAGTTCTTC. It specifies CASNSGASVNEQFF.

The CDR3 loop reads CASSRVGATDTQYF. Written as DNA, the CDR3 is TGTGCCAGCAGTAGGGTGGGGGCCACAGATACGCAGTATTTT. V gene TRBV25-1 combines with J gene TRBJ2-3, with D possibly TRBD1 on 6 matching bases. Trimming took 5 bases from V and 2 from J, leaving 11 bases between them. Germline values: CDR1 MGHDK, CDR2 SYGVNS. The CDR3 sequence is 14 residues long.

This chain joins TRBV7-2 and TRBJ1-1, with D unclear. With 5 bases removed from V and 1 base from J, the gap between germline ends came to 11 bases. The V gene's germline CDR1 is SGHTA and CDR2 FQGNSA. The CDR3 has 14 amino acids. The CDR3 nucleotides are TGTGCCAGCAGCGCAGGACCTACGAACACTGAAGCTTTCTTT. Translated: CASSAGPTNTEAFF.

A single count supports this clone. The chain is built from TRBV2 and TRBJ2-3; TRBD1 aligns across 7 bases. V dropped 3 bases and J dropped 1; count of bases not matched to a gene: 4. Germline V lookup: CDR1 SNHLY, CDR2 FYNNEI. There are 15 residues in the CDR3. This CDR3 reads CASSEVGTGTDTQYF. CDR3 in DNA: TGTGCCAGCAGTGAGGTCGGGACAGGCACAGATACGCAGTATTTT.

V gene TRBV27 combines with J gene TRBJ1-1; D call uncertain. This CDR3 comprises 13 residues. Per germline, CDR1 MNHEY and CDR2 SMNVEV (reference sequence). Trimming removed 3 bases from V and 4 bases from J, with 9 bases in between. DNA of the CDR3: TGTGCCAGCAGTTTGGATTTATTCACTGAAGCTTTCTTT. Protein: CASSLDLFTEAFF.

The V gene is TRBV30, the J gene TRBJ1-3; D is ambiguous. V was cut by 0 bases and J by 0 bases, with 9 bases left in between. This CDR3 contains 15 residues. The germline gives CDR1 GTSNPN, CDR2 SVGIG (reference sequence). CDR3 sequence reads: CAWSVGRSSGNTIYF. The CDR3 bases are TGTGCCTGGAGTGTAGGTCGGAGCTCTGGAAACACCATATATTTT. The complete variable domain, with remaining parts taken from reference TRBV30 and TRBJ1-3, reads SQTIHQWPATLVQPVGSPLSLECTVEGTSNPNLYWYRQAAGRGLQLLFYSVGIGQISSEVPQNLSASRPQDRQFILSSKKLLLSDSGFYLCAWSVGRSSGNTIYFGEGSWLTVV.

This rearrangement joins TRBV10-2 to TRBJ2-1, with a possible D match to TRBD2 (6 bases). Germline CDR1 WSHSY, CDR2 SAAADI. This CDR3 has 14 amino acids. The V end was cut by 2 bases, the J end by 10 bases, with 15 bases between. CDR3 coding DNA: TGCGCCAGCAGTGAGCCTCTGACTAGTTACGAGCAGTTCTTC. Translation: CASSEPLTSYEQFF.